This T cell receptor (beta chain) derives from a study of OX40 agonist ivuxolimab in advanced cancers. The method was immunoSEQ multiplex PCR; TCRdb's version includes in-frame clones alone and lacks a portion of them. Of more than 85,000 clones listed, more than 80% are singletons. J was trimmed by 0 bases and V by 3 bases; bases with no gene match: 0. The CDR3 is 15 residues long. The germline V gene encodes CDR1 SGHRS and CDR2 YFSETQ. This receptor was identified in an adult with an advanced solid tumor such as melanoma, head and neck, liver or kidney cancer. The chain carries TRBV5-1 and TRBJ2-1; TRBD2 matches at 10 bases. The sample in question was CD4+ or CD8+ T cells sorted from blood, obtained in a trial of the OX40 agonist ivuxolimab. CDR3 coding DNA: TGCGCCAGCAGCTCTAGCGGGGGCTCCTACAATGAGCAGTTCTTC. Translating gives CASSSSGGSYNEQFF. The whole variable domain, filled in from reference TRBV5-1 and TRBJ2-1, reads KAGVTQTPRYLIKTRGQQVTLSCSPISGHRSVSWYQQTPGQGLQFLFEYFSETQRNKGNFPGRFSGRQFSNSRSEMNVSTLELGDSALYLCASSSSGGSYNEQFFGPGTRLTVL.